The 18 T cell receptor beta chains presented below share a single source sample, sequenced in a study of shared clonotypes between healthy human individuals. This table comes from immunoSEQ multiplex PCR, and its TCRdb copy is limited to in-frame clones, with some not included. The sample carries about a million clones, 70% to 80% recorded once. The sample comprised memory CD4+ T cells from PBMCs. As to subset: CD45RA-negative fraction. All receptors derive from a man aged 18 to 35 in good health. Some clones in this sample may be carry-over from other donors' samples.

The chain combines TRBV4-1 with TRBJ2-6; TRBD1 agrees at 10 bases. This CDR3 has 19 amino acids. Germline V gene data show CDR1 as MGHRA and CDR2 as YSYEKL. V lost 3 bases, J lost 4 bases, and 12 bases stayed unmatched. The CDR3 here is CASSQRPRDRGMGANVLTF. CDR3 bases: TGCGCCAGCAGCCAGAGACCACGGGACAGGGGTATGGGGGCCAACGTCCTGACTTTC.

The CDR3 loop reads CASSQTRRIELDNEQFF. The CDR3, as DNA: TGCGCCAGCAGCCAAACCCGTAGAATTGAGCTGGACAATGAGCAGTTCTTC. The chain recombines TRBV4-1 with TRBJ2-1, with D unresolved. The V end was cut by 2 bases, the J end by 5 bases, with 19 bases between. Germline lookup yields CDR1 MGHRA and CDR2 YSYEKL. CDR3 length equals 17 residues.

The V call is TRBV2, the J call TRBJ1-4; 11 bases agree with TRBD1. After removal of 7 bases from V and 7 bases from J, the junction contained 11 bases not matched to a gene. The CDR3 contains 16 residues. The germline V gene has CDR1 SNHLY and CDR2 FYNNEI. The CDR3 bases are TGTGCCAGCAACGGGGACAGGGGGGGAGAGGGTGAAAAACTGTTTTTT. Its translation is CASNGDRGGEGEKLFF.

DNA for the CDR3: TGTGCCAGTATCCCATCCGGGACAGGGGGCGTTCGTCCTGAAGCTTTCTTT. This codes for CASIPSGTGGVRPEAFF. V and J are TRBV19 and TRBJ1-1; 12 nucleotides line up with TRBD1. CDR1 is LNHDA and CDR2 is SQIVND in the germline V gene (reference sequence). The CDR3 spans 17 residues. V lost 7 bases and J lost 6; bases outside the gene matches: 15.

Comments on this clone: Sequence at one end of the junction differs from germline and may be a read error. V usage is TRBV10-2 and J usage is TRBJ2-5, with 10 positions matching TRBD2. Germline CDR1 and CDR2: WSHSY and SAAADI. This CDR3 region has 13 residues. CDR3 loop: CASSLAGVETRYF. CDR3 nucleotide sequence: TGCGCCAGCAGTCTAGCGGGAGTAGAGACCCGGTACTTC.

The chain's CDR3 is CATSRDSGTIGGYTF. The CDR3 coding sequence is TGTGCCACCAGCAGAGATAGCGGGACGATCGGTGGCTACACCTTC. The gene calls are TRBV15 and TRBJ1-2, with TRBD1 as a possible D gene (5 bases). The CDR3 spans 15 residues. Germline lookup yields CDR1 LNHNV and CDR2 YYDKDF (reference sequence). The V and J ends lost 0 bases and 7 bases respectively, with 15 bases between them.

The CDR3 DNA is TGTGCCAGTAACGTCGGTCGGGCTAGCGCCCCCGATACGCAGTATTTT. The encoded protein is CASNVGRASAPDTQYF. This rearrangement joins TRBV19 to TRBJ2-3; D may be TRBD2 (6 bases). Germline V lookup: CDR1 LNHDA, CDR2 SQIVND (reference sequence). The CDR3 is 16 residues long. Trimming took off 7 bases at V and 6 bases at J, with 23 bases between the two ends. Full variable domain (remainder filled in from reference TRBV19 and TRBJ2-3): DGGITQSPKYLFRKEGQNVTLSCEQNLNHDAMYWYRQDPGQGLRLIYYSQIVNDFQKGDIAEGYSVSREKKESFPLTVTSAQKNPTAFYLCASNVGRASAPDTQYFGPGTRLTVL.

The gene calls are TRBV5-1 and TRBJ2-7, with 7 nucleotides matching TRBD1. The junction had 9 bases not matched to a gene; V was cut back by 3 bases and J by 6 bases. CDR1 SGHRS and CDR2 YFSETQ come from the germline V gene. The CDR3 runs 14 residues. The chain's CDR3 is CASSYTGDLVEQYF. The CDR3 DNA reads TGCGCCAGCAGCTATACAGGGGATTTGGTCGAGCAGTACTTC.

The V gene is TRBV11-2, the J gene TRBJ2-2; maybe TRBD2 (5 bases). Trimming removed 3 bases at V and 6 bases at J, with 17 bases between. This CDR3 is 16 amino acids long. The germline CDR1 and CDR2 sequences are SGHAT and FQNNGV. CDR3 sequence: CASSLTAGSVSGELFF. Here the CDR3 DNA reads TGTGCCAGCAGCTTGACGGCGGGTTCTGTTTCCGGGGAGCTGTTTTTT.

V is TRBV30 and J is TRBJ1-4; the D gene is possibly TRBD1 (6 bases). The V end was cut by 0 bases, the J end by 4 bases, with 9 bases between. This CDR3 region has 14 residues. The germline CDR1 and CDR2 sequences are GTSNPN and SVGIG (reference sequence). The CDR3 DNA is TGTGCCTGGAGTGTTGGACAGCTTAATGAAAAACTGTTTTTT. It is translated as CAWSVGQLNEKLFF.

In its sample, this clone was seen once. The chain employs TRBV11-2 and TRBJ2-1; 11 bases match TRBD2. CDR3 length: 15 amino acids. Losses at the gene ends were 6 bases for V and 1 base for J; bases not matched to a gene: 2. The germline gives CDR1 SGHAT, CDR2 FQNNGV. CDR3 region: CASRLAGVSYNEQFF. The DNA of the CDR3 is TGTGCCAGCAGACTAGCGGGAGTGTCCTACAATGAGCAGTTCTTC.

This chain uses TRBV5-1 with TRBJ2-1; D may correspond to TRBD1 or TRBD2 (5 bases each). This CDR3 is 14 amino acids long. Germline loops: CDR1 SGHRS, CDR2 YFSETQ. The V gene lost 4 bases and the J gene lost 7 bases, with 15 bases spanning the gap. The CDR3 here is CASSRDLMGNEQFF. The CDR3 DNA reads TGCGCCAGCAGCCGGGACCTGATGGGAAATGAGCAGTTCTTC.

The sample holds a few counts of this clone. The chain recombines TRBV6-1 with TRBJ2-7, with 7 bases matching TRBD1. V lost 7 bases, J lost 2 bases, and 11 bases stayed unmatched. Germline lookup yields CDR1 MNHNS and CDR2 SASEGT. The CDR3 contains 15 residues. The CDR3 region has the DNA TGTGCCAGCAAACCCGGGACAGTGATAACCTACGAGCAGTACTTC. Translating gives CASKPGTVITYEQYF.

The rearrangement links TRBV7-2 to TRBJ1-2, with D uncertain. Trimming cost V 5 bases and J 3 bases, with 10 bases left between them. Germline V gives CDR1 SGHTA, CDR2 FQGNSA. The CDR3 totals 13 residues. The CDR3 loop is CASSPAEDYGYTF. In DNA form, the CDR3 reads TGTGCCAGCAGCCCCGCCGAGGACTATGGCTACACCTTC.

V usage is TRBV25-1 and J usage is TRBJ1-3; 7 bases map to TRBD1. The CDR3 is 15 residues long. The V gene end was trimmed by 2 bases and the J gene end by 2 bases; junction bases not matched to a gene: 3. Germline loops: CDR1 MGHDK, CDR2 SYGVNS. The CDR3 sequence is CASSEQGVTGNTIYF. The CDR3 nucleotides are TGTGCCAGCAGTGAACAGGGGGTGACTGGAAACACCATATATTTT.

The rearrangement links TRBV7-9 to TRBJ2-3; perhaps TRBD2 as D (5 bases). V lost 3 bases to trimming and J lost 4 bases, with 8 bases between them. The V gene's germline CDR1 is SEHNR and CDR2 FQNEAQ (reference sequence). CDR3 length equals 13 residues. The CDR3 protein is CASSFERADTQYF. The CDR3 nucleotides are TGTGCCAGCAGCTTCGAGAGGGCAGATACGCAGTATTTT.

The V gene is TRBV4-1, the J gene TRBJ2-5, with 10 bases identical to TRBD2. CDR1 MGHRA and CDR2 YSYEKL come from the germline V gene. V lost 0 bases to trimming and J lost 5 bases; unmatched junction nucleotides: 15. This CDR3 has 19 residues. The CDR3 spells CASSQDFRGASGSGETQYF. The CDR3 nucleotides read TGCGCCAGCAGCCAAGACTTCAGGGGGGCTAGCGGGAGTGGGGAGACCCAGTACTTC.

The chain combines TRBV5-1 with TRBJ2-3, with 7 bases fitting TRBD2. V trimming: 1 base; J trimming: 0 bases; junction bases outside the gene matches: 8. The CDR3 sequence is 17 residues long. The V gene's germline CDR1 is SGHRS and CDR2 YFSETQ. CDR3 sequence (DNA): TGCGCCAGCAGCTTGTTTTCCCCTAGCGGAAGCACAGATACGCAGTATTTT. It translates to CASSLFSPSGSTDTQYF.